Below are 22 T cell receptor beta chains sequenced from a single sample in a study of control samples from healthy donors and cancer patients (dated by TCRdb to 2018 to 2021). Library construction relied on the immunoSEQ multiplex PCR assay. TCRdb limited this immuneACCESS table to in-frame rearrangements with V and J called. A share of clones is missing; checked studies link under half to unresolved V genes, and the rest is unexplained. This sample has around 92,000 clones in its table, and roughly four fifths of those were observed once. The leading ten clones occupy about 2% of the sample. Sequencing was performed on blood. These receptors were collected from a man in his fifties or sixties in good health.

V gene TRBV12-5 combines with J gene TRBJ2-5, with D perhaps matching TRBD1 (6 bases). Germline CDR1 and CDR2: LGHNT and FRNRAP. V was shortened by 1 base and J by 0 bases, with 15 bases between the two germline ends. The CDR3 is made up of 17 amino acids. The CDR3 spells CASGLETGRTYQETQYF. CDR3 DNA: TGTGCTAGTGGTTTGGAGACAGGTCGCACGTACCAAGAGACCCAGTACTTC. Full variable domain (rest looked up from reference TRBV12-5 and TRBJ2-5): DARVTQTPRHKVTEMGQEVTMRCQPILGHNTVFWYRQTMMQGLELLAYFRNRAPLDDSGMPKDRFSAEMPDATLATLKIQPSEPRDSAVYFCASGLETGRTYQETQYFGPGTRLLVL.

The sample holds one count of this clone. At one end the junction does not follow the germline gene, possibly because of a read error. The chain has TRBV15 and TRBJ2-2; perhaps TRBD2 as D (5 bases). There are 15 residues in the CDR3. Germline values: CDR1 LNHNV, CDR2 YYDKDF (reference sequence). CDR3 bases: TGTGCCACCAGGAGAGGGCTAGGGTACACCGGGGAGCTGTTTTTT. Protein product: CATRRGLGYTGELFF.

The gene calls are TRBV19 and TRBJ2-1; tentatively, D is TRBD1 or TRBD2 (5 bases each). With 3 bases removed from V and 3 bases from J, the gap between germline ends came to 12 bases. CDR1 LNHDA and CDR2 SQIVND come from the germline V gene (reference sequence). There are 15 residues in the CDR3. CDR3 sequence (DNA): TGTGCCAGTAGTATGACGGGGCCGTTCTACAATGAGCAGTTCTTC. Translation gives CASSMTGPFYNEQFF.

The rearrangement uses TRBV6-5 and TRBJ1-3; D may be TRBD1 (6 bases). With 0 bases removed from V and 3 bases from J, the gap between germline ends came to 12 bases. The CDR3 runs to 16 residues. The germline gives CDR1 MNHEY, CDR2 SVGAGI. CDR3: CASSYSRGSRGNTIYF. DNA for the CDR3: TGTGCCAGCAGTTACTCTAGGGGGTCTCGTGGAAACACCATATATTTT.

This clone has a handful of counts. CDR3 nucleotide sequence: TGTGCCAGCAGCTCCAGTAATGAAAAACTGTTTTTT. Its translation is CASSSSNEKLFF. This sequence joins TRBV7-9 and TRBJ1-4; no reliable D call. Germline CDR1 SEHNR, CDR2 FQNEAQ (reference sequence). Between the trimmed V and J ends, which lost 4 bases and 4 bases, there was a span of 4 bases. CDR3 size: 12 residues.

This clone was detected once. The J gene is TRBJ1-4, the V gene TRBV6-5; D remains ambiguous. The CDR3 consists of 11 residues. CDR1 MNHEY and CDR2 SVGAGI come from the germline V gene. V was cut by 2 bases and J by 6 bases, with 1 base left in between. CDR3 nucleotide sequence: TGTGCCAGCAGTTACGATGAAAAACTGTTTTTT. As protein: CASSYDEKLFF.

This clone has a handful of counts. Other DNA sequences in this specimen translate into the identical CDR3. This sequence joins TRBV7-9 and TRBJ2-7, with D perhaps assigned TRBD1 or TRBD2 (5 bases each). CDR1 SEHNR and CDR2 FQNEAQ come from the germline V gene (reference sequence). The CDR3 sequence is 13 residues long. V lost 5 bases to trimming and J lost 0 bases, with 8 bases between them. CDR3 coding DNA: TGTGCCAGCAGCCCAGGGACCTCCTACGAGCAGTACTTC. Protein: CASSPGTSYEQYF.

The chain has TRBV9 and TRBJ2-5; D remains unclear. V lost 3 bases and J lost 3, with 18 bases in between. The length of the CDR3 is 16 residues. The germline CDR1 and CDR2 sequences are SGDLS and YYNGEE. The CDR3 nucleotides read TGTGCCAGCAGCGACAACCCCGGACGGCAGAAAGAGACCCAGTACTTC. The encoded protein is CASSDNPGRQKETQYF.

In DNA, the CDR3 is TGTGCCAGCAGCCAGACCGGGACCCAAGAAGAGACCCAGTACTTC. Its translation: CASSQTGTQEETQYF. This chain uses TRBV11-2 with TRBJ2-7, with D possibly called TRBD1 or TRBD2 (5 bases each). TRBJ2-5 matches the DNA end more closely, so the J call is doubtful. The CDR3 is made up of 15 amino acids. Germline values: CDR1 SGHAT, CDR2 FQNNGV.

This chain links TRBV30 with TRBJ1-1; 7 bases are shared with TRBD1. The germline V gene encodes CDR1 GTSNPN and CDR2 SVGIG (reference sequence). The CDR3 totals 18 residues. V lost 3 bases to trimming and J lost 4 bases; unmatched junction nucleotides: 20. CDR3 region: CAWSLRTGPLGTSTEAFF. The CDR3, as DNA: TGTGCCTGGAGCCTAAGGACAGGCCCCCTTGGGACGAGCACTGAAGCTTTCTTT.

The rearrangement uses TRBV30 and TRBJ2-3; tentatively, D is TRBD2 (5 bases). The length of the CDR3 is 14 residues. The V gene lost 2 bases and the J gene lost 0 bases, with 9 bases spanning the gap. Germline V CDR1 and CDR2: GTSNPN, SVGIG (reference sequence). In nucleotides, the CDR3 is TGTGCCTGGAGTCGGGGAGCTAGCACAGATACGCAGTATTTT. It translates to CAWSRGASTDTQYF. The whole variable domain, filled in from reference TRBV30 and TRBJ2-3, reads SQTIHQWPATLVQPVGSPLSLECTVEGTSNPNLYWYRQAAGRGLQLLFYSVGIGQISSEVPQNLSASRPQDRQFILSSKKLLLSDSGFYLCAWSRGASTDTQYFGPGTRLTVL.

The genes are TRBV6-5 and TRBJ1-1; D is undetermined. Germline V gene sequence: CDR1 MNHEY, CDR2 SVGAGI. There are 13 residues in the CDR3. With 5 bases removed from V and 3 bases from J, the gap between germline ends came to 10 bases. The CDR3 here is CASSPGPDTEAFF. CDR3 DNA: TGTGCCAGCAGTCCTGGGCCCGACACTGAAGCTTTCTTT.

This rearrangement joins TRBV19 to TRBJ1-5; D remains ambiguous. CDR1 LNHDA and CDR2 SQIVND come from the germline V gene (reference sequence). CDR3 length equals 15 residues. The V end lost 3 bases, the J end lost 3 bases, and 12 bases lay between the germline ends. CDR3 sequence (DNA): TGTGCCAGTAGTATCAGACTGGAATCCAATCAGCCCCAGCATTTT. Translating gives CASSIRLESNQPQHF.

The gene calls are TRBV5-8 and TRBJ1-1; possible D gene TRBD1, 6 bases. V lost 6 bases and J 4 bases, leaving 13 bases between the germline ends. The CDR3 contains 13 residues. The germline V gene encodes CDR1 SGHTS and CDR2 YDEGEE. The CDR3 spells CASNPPGATEAFF. DNA of the CDR3: TGTGCCAGCAACCCCCCAGGGGCCACTGAAGCTTTCTTT.

This clone was seen once. The chain has TRBV6-5 and TRBJ2-7, with TRBD2 identical over 8 bases. The V and J ends lost 0 bases and 0 bases, in that order; junction bases with no gene match: 4. The CDR3 contains 16 residues. Germline CDR1 and CDR2: MNHEY and SVGAGI. The CDR3 DNA follows: TGTGCCAGCAGTTACTCCCAGCGGGAGCTCTCCTACGAGCAGTACTTC. This encodes CASSYSQRELSYEQYF.

The chain recombines TRBV27 with TRBJ2-5; D remains ambiguous. Germline V gene sequence: CDR1 MNHEY, CDR2 SMNVEV (reference sequence). Deletions cut 5 bases from V and 10 bases from J, with 23 bases between. The CDR3 is 15 residues long. The CDR3 reads CASSLNADYPEVQYF. For the CDR3, the DNA is TGTGCCAGCAGTCTCAACGCCGATTACCCCGAAGTCCAGTACTTC.

This chain joins TRBV3-1 (or the pseudogene TRBV3-2) and TRBJ2-1; possibly TRBD2 for D (5 bases). CDR1 and CDR2 from the germline V gene are LGHDT and YNNKEL (reference sequence). V was cut by 1 base and J by 3 bases, with 7 bases left in between. This CDR3 is 14 amino acids long. The DNA for the CDR3 is TGTGCCAGCAGCCAAGCCCGGGACTACAATGAGCAGTTCTTC. Its protein product is CASSQARDYNEQFF.

The chain employs TRBV5-6 and TRBJ1-2; possible D gene TRBD1, 5 bases. CDR3 length: 15 amino acids. The germline V gene encodes CDR1 SGHDT and CDR2 YYEEEE. V lost 8 bases to trimming and J lost 4 bases, with 21 bases between them. CDR3 nucleotides: TGTGCCAGTACATCGAAGGGGCAGGCGATCTATGGCTACACCTTC. Its translation is CASTSKGQAIYGYTF.

The CDR3 spells CASSPISGDTGELFF. CDR3 in DNA: TGTGCCAGCAGCCCGATTAGCGGTGACACCGGGGAGCTGTTTTTT. The gene calls are TRBV3-1 (or the pseudogene TRBV3-2) and TRBJ2-2; tentatively, D is TRBD2 (6 bases). The ends were cut back, 4 bases at V and 3 bases at J, with 12 bases in the middle. This CDR3 has 15 amino acids. Germline values: CDR1 LGHDT, CDR2 YNNKEL (reference sequence).

CDR3 nucleotide sequence: TGTGCCAGCGATCTGGGCCTATCGGAGACCCAGTACTTC. Protein: CASDLGLSETQYF. The chain links TRBV11-3 to TRBJ2-5; D is unclear. The germline V gene encodes CDR1 SGHNT and CDR2 YENEEA. This CDR3 has 13 amino acids. Trimming left V 8 bases short and J 5 bases short, with 15 bases between.

J is TRBJ2-2 and V is TRBV13; tentatively, D is TRBD1 (6 bases). V lost 5 bases to trimming and J lost 2 bases, with 12 bases between them. This CDR3 comprises 15 residues. CDR1 is PRHDT, CDR2 FYEKMQ, per germline (reference sequence). The CDR3 coding sequence is TGTGCCAGCAGCCACGGGACACTTAACACCGGGGAGCTGTTTTTT. This sequence encodes CASSHGTLNTGELFF.

This clone has just one count. V and J are TRBV27 and TRBJ1-3, with a possible D match to TRBD1 (6 bases). Germline V gene data show CDR1 as MNHEY and CDR2 as SMNVEV (reference sequence). The germline V and J ends were trimmed by 6 bases and 0 bases, with 15 bases remaining between them. This CDR3 is 16 amino acids long. The CDR3 reads CASSHGRGGSGNTIYF. CDR3 DNA sequence: TGTGCCAGCAGCCATGGGAGGGGGGGCTCTGGAAACACCATATATTTT.